A selection of T cell receptor beta chains follows, all from one sample in a study of shared clonotypes between healthy human individuals. This table comes from immunoSEQ multiplex PCR, and its TCRdb copy is limited to in-frame clones, with some not included. The repertoire includes about 2.1 million clones, about 94% of them detected once, and approximately 1.6% sits in the top ten. Specimen: naive CD8+ T cells from PBMCs. All receptors come from a man between 18 and 35 years old in good health. Some clones in this sample may be carry-over from other donors' samples. The CDR3 runs from the conserved cysteine through the conserved F or W. The D gene is left open where the match is weak. Clone size is given for some rows only: seen once, a few or many times, or a class if the clone is expanded.

V gene	J gene	D gene	clone size	CDR3 protein	CDR3 DNA
TRBV25-1	TRBJ1-1	TRBD1	.	CASSAGTGSFTEAFF	TGTGCCAGCAGTGCCGGGACAGGAAGTTTTACTGAAGCTTTCTTT
TRBV7-2	TRBJ2-1	TRBD2	once	CASSLVLTSGSYEQFF	TGTGCCAGCAGCTTAGTCTTGACTAGCGGGAGTTATGAGCAGTTCTTC
TRBV9	TRBJ2-2	TRBD2	.	CASSDPLAGGGEELFF	TGTGCCAGCAGCGACCCTCTAGCGGGAGGGGGAGAGGAGCTGTTTTTT
TRBV7-9	TRBJ2-1	.	.	CASSLRRGRVNEQFF	TGTGCCAGCAGCTTAAGGAGGGGCAGAGTTAATGAGCAGTTCTTC
TRBV2	TRBJ2-3	TRBD2	once	CASSGLAGDQDTQYF	TGTGCCAGCAGTGGACTAGCGGGAGACCAAGATACGCAGTATTTT
TRBV28	TRBJ1-2	TRBD1	.	CASSLRIKRTGGNYGYTF	TGTGCCAGCAGTTTACGAATCAAAAGGACAGGGGGCAACTATGGCTACACCTTC
TRBV4-3	TRBJ2-7	.	.	CASSQERTDTTYEQYF	TGCGCCAGCAGCCAAGAGCGAACGGACACAACCTACGAGCAGTACTTC
TRBV6-1	TRBJ2-7	.	.	CASTEKGVYYEQYF	TGTGCCAGCACCGAGAAGGGGGTTTACTACGAGCAGTACTTC
TRBV7-9	TRBJ1-2	.	.	CASSLPLANYGYTF	TGTGCCAGCAGCCTCCCTTTAGCTAACTATGGCTACACCTTC
TRBV11-2	TRBJ2-4	.	.	CASSLDPGQGNIQYF	TGTGCCAGCAGCTTAGATCCGGGGCAGGGAAACATTCAGTACTTC
TRBV18	TRBJ2-5	.	once	CASSPPKGERETQYF	TGTGCCAGCTCACCGCCGAAGGGGGAGCGGGAGACCCAGTACTTC
TRBV15	TRBJ2-1	.	.	CATRGLSYNEQFF	TGTGCCACCAGGGGCCTAAGTTACAATGAGCAGTTCTTC
TRBV9	TRBJ1-1	.	.	CASSGSPLNTEAFF	TGTGCCAGCAGTGGATCACCCTTGAACACTGAAGCTTTCTTT
TRBV7-2	TRBJ2-7	.	.	CASSLLRVDEQYF	TGTGCCAGCAGCTTACTGAGGGTCGACGAGCAGTACTTC
TRBV11-2	TRBJ2-7	TRBD2	once	CASSFSGSSYEQYF	TGTGCCAGCAGCTTTAGCGGGAGCTCGTACGAGCAGTACTTC
TRBV5-1	TRBJ1-5	.	.	CASSLDPWTPKPQPQHF	TGCGCCAGCAGCTTGGACCCCTGGACCCCTAAACCTCAGCCCCAGCATTTT
TRBV7-3	TRBJ2-2	TRBD2	.	CASSLSGLAGGYTGELFF	TGTGCCAGCAGCTTATCGGGACTAGCGGGAGGGTACACCGGGGAGCTGTTTTTT
TRBV7-9	TRBJ1-4	TRBD1	.	CASSFPTGGNNEKLFF	TGTGCCAGCAGCTTCCCTACAGGGGGTAATAATGAAAAACTGTTTTTT
TRBV7-9	TRBJ2-6	.	.	CASGRASGANVLTF	TGTGCCAGCGGACGAGCCTCTGGGGCCAACGTCCTGACTTTC
TRBV27	TRBJ1-2	TRBD1	.	CASRTYARAGGSGDGYTF	TGTGCCAGCAGAACCTACGCCAGGGCAGGGGGCAGCGGCGATGGCTACACCTTC
TRBV27	TRBJ2-1	TRBD1	.	CASSVGQGSYNEQFF	TGTGCCAGCAGTGTGGGACAGGGGTCCTACAATGAGCAGTTCTTC
TRBV27	TRBJ2-1	.	.	CASRPQGPYNEQFF	TGTGCCAGCAGGCCGCAGGGACCGTACAATGAGCAGTTCTTC
TRBV9	TRBJ2-1	TRBD2	.	CASRVDADPPWGGYNEQFF	TGTGCCAGCAGAGTGGACGCCGACCCCCCTTGGGGGGGATACAATGAGCAGTTCTTC
TRBV27	TRBJ1-2	.	few	CASSLSGDYYGYTF	TGTGCCAGCAGTTTATCGGGGGATTACTATGGCTACACCTTC
TRBV27	TRBJ2-3	.	.	CASSSYRAADTQYF	TGTGCCAGCAGTTCCTACAGGGCGGCGGATACGCAGTATTTT
TRBV7-2	TRBJ1-1	.	few	CASSLGIGVTEAFF	TGTGCCAGCAGCTTGGGGATAGGCGTTACTGAAGCTTTCTTT
TRBV6-6	TRBJ2-7	TRBD2	.	CASSPGLADSYEQYF	TGTGCCAGCAGCCCGGGACTAGCGGACTCCTACGAGCAGTACTTC
TRBV5-4	TRBJ2-5	TRBD2	.	CASSLMGLAGQETQYF	TGTGCCAGCAGCTTGATGGGACTAGCGGGACAAGAGACCCAGTACTTC